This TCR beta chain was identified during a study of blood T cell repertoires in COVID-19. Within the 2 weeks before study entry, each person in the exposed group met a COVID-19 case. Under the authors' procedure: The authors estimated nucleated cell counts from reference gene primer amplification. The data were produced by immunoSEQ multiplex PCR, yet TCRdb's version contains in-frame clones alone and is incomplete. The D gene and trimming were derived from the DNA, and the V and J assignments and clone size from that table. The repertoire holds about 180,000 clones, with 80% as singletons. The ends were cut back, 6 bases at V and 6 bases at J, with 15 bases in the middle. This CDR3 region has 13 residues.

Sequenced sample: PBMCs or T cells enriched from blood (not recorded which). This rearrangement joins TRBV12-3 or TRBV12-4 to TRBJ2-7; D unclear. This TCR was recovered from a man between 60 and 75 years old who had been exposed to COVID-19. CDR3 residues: CASSQYEAGEQYF. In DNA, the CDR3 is TGTGCCAGCAGCCAATACGAGGCTGGCGAGCAGTACTTC.